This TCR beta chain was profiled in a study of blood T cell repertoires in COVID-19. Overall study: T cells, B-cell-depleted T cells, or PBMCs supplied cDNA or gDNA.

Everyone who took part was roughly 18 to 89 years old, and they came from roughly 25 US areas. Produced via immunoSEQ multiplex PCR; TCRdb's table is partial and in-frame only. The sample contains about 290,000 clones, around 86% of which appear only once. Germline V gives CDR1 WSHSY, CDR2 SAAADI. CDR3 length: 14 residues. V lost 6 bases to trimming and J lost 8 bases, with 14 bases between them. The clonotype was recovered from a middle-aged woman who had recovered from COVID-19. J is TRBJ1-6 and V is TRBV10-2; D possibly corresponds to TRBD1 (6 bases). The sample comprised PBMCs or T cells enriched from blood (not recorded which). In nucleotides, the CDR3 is TGCGCCAGCAGGGACAGTCCCTCCGATTCACCCCTCCACTTT. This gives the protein CASRDSPSDSPLHF.